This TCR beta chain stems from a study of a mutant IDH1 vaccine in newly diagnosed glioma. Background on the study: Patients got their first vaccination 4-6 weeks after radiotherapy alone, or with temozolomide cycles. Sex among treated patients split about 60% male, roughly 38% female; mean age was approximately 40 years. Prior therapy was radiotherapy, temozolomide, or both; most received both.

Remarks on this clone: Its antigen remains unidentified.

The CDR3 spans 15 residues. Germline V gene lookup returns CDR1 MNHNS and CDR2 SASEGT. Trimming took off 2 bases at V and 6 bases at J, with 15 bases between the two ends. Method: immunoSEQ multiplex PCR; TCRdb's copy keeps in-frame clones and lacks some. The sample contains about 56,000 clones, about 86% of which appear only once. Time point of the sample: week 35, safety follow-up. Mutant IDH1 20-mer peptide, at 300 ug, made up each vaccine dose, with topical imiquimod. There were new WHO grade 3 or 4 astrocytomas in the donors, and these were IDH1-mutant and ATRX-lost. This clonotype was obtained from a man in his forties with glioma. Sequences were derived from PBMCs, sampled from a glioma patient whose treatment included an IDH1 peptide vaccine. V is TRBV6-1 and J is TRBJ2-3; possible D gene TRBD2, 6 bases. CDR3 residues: CASSEWGERGDTQYF. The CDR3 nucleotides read TGTGCCAGCAGTGAATGGGGGGAACGTGGGGATACGCAGTATTTT.